The clone carrying this T cell receptor beta chain came up once. This sample is drawn from a study of shared clonotypes between healthy human individuals. The naive CD8 subset, CD45RO-negative cells positively selected for CCR7, excluded terminally differentiated effector memory CD45RA+ cells. Those who donated were healthy HIV-negative adults, with no recent acute infections or vaccinations reported. There were only Caucasian adults among the donors, and all lived in Nashville, Tennessee. Germline CDR1 and CDR2: LGHNA and YSLEER. The CDR3 consists of 17 residues. V gave up 0 bases and J gave up 1 base, with 14 bases separating them. The data were produced by immunoSEQ multiplex PCR, yet TCRdb's version contains in-frame clones alone and is incomplete. The repertoire includes 1.5 million to 2.5 million clones, over 85% of them detected once, and 1.2% sits in the top ten.

The sequencing input was naive CD8+ T cells sorted from blood. This clonotype originated in a man aged 18 to 35 in good health. The V gene is TRBV4-3, the J gene TRBJ2-3, with D perhaps TRBD2 (6 bases). CDR3 loop: CASSQDAVEGGTDTQYF. Written as DNA, the CDR3 is TGCGCCAGCAGCCAAGATGCAGTGGAGGGCGGCACAGATACGCAGTATTTT.